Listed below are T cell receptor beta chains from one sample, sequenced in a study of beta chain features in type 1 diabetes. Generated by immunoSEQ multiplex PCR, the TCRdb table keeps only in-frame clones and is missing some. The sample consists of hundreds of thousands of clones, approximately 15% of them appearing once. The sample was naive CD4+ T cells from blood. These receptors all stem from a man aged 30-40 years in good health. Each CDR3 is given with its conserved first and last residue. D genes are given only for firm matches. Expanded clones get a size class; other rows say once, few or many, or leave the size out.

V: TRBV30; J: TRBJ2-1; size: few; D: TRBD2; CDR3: CAWSVRLAGGEQFF; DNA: TGTGCCTGGAGTGTACGACTAGCGGGAGGTGAGCAGTTCTTC
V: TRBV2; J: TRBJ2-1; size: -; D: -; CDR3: CASKGYNEQFF; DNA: TGTGCCAGCAAGGGTTACAATGAGCAGTTCTTC
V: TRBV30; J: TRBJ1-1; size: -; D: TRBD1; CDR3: CAYGGQGLMNTEAFF; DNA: TGTGCCTATGGGGGACAGGGGTTAATGAACACTGAAGCTTTCTTT
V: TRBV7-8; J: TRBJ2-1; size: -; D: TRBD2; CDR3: CASSLQRESVSSYNEQFF; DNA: TGTGCCAGCAGCTTACAGCGGGAGTCCGTTAGCTCCTACAATGAGCAGTTCTTC
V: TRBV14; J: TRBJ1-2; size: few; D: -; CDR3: CASSPPGRSYGYTF; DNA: TGTGCCAGCAGCCCCCCAGGGCGGTCATATGGCTACACCTTC
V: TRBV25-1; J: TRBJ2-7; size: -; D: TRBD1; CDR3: CASSEPWTGSYEQYF; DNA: TGTGCCAGCAGTGAACCCTGGACAGGCAGCTACGAGCAGTACTTC
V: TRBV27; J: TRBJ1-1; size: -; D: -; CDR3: CASSRAYGTNTEAFF; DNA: TGTGCCAGCAGTAGGGCGTATGGGACGAACACTGAAGCTTTCTTT
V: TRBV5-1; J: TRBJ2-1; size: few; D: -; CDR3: CASSLGGLLYNEQFF; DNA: TGCGCCAGCAGCTTGGGCGGACTACTCTACAATGAGCAGTTCTTC
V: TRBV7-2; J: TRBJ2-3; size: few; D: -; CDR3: CASGHEGFTDTQYF; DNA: TGTGCCAGCGGACATGAGGGGTTCACAGATACGCAGTATTTT
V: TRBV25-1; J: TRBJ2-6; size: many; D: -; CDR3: CASRGTRASGANVLTF; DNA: TGTGCCAGCAGAGGGACACGGGCCTCTGGGGCCAACGTCCTGACTTTC
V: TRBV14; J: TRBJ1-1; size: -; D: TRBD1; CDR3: CASSQEWDRERTEAFF; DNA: TGTGCCAGCAGCCAAGAGTGGGACAGGGAGAGGACTGAAGCTTTCTTT
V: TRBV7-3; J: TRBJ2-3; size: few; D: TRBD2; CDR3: CASSLRSPGLAGVTDTQYF; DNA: TGTGCCAGCAGCTTAAGGTCTCCCGGACTAGCGGGAGTGACAGATACGCAGTATTTT
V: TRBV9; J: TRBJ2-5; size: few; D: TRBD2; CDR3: CASSVASSGNQETQYF; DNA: TGTGCCAGCAGCGTAGCCTCTAGCGGGAACCAAGAGACCCAGTACTTC
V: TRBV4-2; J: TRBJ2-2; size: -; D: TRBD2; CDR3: CASSQDGSGRVTGELFF; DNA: TGTGCCAGCAGCCAAGATGGCAGCGGGAGGGTCACCGGGGAGCTGTTTTTT
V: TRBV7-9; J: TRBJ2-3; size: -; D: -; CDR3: CASSTRQGGTDTQYF; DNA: TGTGCCAGCAGCACTCGACAGGGAGGGACAGATACGCAGTATTTT
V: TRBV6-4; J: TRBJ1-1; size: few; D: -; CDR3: CASRRTLNTEAFF; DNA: TGTGCCAGCAGGCGGACACTGAACACTGAAGCTTTCTTT
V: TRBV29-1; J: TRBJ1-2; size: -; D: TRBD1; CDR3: CSVVAADRAANYGYTF; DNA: TGCAGCGTTGTTGCCGCGGACAGGGCGGCTAACTATGGCTACACCTTC
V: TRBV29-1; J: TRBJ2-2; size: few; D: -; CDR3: CSADTGNTGELFF; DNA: TGCAGCGCCGACACAGGAAACACCGGGGAGCTGTTTTTT
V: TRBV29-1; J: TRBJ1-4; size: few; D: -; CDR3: CSVVGQEKLFF; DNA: TGCAGCGTTGTGGGGCAAGAAAAACTGTTTTTT
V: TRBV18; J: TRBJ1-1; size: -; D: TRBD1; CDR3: CASSLRQGTNTEAFF; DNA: TGTGCCAGCTCACTACGACAGGGGACGAACACTGAAGCTTTCTTT
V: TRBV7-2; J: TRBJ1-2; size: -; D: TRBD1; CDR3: CASSLRVPGGANYGYTF; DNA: TGTGCCAGCAGCTTACGGGTTCCAGGGGGCGCTAACTATGGCTACACCTTC
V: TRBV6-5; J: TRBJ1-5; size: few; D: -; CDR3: CASRPTGGTPQHF; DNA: TGTGCCAGCAGACCAACCGGAGGGACGCCCCAGCATTTT
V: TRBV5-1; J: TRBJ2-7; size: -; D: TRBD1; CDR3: CASSLGTGHYEQYF; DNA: TGCGCCAGCAGCTTGGGGACAGGCCACTACGAGCAGTACTTC